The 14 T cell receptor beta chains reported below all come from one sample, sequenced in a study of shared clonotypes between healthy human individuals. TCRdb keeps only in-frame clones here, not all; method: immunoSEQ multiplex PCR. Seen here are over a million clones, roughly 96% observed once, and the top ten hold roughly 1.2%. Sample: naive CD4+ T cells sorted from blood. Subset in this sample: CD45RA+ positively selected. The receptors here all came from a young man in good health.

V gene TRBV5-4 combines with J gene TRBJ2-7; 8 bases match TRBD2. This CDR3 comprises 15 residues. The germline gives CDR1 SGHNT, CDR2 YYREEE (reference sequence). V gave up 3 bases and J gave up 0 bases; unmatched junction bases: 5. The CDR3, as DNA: TGTGCCAGCAGCTCCCCTGGGACTAGCTCCTACGAGCAGTACTTC. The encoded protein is CASSSPGTSSYEQYF. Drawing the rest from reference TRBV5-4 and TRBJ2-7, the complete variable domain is ETGVTQSPTHLIKTRGQQVTLRCSSQSGHNTVSWYQQALGQGPQFIFQYYREEENGRGNFPPRFSGLQFPNYSSELNVNALELDDSALYLCASSSPGTSSYEQYFGPGTRLTVT.

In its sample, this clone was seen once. In nucleotides, the CDR3 is TGTGCCAGCAGTCCCCTGGTTTCTGGCGCGGAGCAGTACTTC. Residues: CASSPLVSGAEQYF. The V and J genes are TRBV27 and TRBJ2-7; D remains ambiguous. In germline, CDR1 is MNHEY, CDR2 SMNVEV (reference sequence). V was trimmed by 5 bases and J by 7 bases, leaving 18 bases between them. CDR3 length equals 14 residues.

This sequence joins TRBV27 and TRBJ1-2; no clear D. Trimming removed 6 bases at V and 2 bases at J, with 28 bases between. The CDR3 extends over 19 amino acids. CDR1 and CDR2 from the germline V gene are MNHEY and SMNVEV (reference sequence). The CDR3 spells CASSLFGLGFGEMNYGYTF. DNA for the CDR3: TGTGCCAGCAGCCTATTTGGGTTAGGGTTTGGGGAGATGAACTATGGCTACACCTTC.

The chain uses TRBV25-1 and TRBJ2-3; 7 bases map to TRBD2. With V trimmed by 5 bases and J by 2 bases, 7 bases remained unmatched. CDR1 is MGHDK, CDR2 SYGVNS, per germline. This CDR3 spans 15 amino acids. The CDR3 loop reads CASSMGGSPTDTQYF. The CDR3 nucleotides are TGTGCCAGCAGTATGGGAGGGTCCCCCACAGATACGCAGTATTTT.

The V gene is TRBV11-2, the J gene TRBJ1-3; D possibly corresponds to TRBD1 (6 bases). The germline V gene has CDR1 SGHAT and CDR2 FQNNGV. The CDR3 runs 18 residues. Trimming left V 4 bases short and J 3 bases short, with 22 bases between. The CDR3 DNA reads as TGTGCCAGCAGCTCTCAAGGGTTACGGGGGGCGCTTGGAAACACCATATATTTT. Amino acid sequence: CASSSQGLRGALGNTIYF. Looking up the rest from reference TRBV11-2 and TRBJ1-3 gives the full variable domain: EAGVAQSPRYKIIEKRQSVAFWCNPISGHATLYWYQQILGQGPKLLIQFQNNGVVDDSQLPKDRFSAERLKGVDSTLKIQPAKLEDSAVYLCASSSQGLRGALGNTIYFGEGSWLTVV.

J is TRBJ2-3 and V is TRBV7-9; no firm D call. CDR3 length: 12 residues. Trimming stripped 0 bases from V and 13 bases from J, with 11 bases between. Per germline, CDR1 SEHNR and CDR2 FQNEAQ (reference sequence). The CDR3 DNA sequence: TGTGCCAGCAGCTTAGCGGGGTTTGGAAAGTATTTT. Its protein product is CASSLAGFGKYF. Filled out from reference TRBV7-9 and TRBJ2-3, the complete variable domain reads DTGVSQNPRHKITKRGQNVTFRCDPISEHNRLYWYRQTLGQGPEFLTYFQNEAQLEKSRLLSDRFSAERPKGSFSTLEIQRTEQGDSAMYLCASSLAGFGKYFGPGTRLTVL.

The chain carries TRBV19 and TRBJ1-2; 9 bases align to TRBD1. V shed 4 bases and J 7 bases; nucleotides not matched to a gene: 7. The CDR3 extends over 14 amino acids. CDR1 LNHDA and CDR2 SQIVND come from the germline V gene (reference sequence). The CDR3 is CASSSPGTGPGYTF. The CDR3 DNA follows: TGTGCCAGTAGTAGCCCCGGGACAGGGCCTGGCTACACCTTC.

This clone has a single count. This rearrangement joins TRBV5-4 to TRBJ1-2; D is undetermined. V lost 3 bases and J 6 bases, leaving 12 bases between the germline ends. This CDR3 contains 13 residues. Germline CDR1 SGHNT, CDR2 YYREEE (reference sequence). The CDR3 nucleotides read TGTGCCAGCAGCTACCGGGAGAGACATGGCTACACCTTC. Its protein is CASSYRERHGYTF.

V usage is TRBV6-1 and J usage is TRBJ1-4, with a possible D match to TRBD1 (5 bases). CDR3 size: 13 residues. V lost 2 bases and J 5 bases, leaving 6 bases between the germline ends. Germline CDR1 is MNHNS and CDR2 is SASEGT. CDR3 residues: CASSEWTNEKLFF. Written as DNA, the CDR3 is TGTGCCAGCAGTGAATGGACAAATGAAAAACTGTTTTTT.

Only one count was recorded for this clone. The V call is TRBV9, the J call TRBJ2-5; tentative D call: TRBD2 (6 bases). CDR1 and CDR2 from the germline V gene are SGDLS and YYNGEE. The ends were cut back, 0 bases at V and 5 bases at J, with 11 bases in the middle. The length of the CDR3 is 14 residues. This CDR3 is CASSVVGGTETQYF. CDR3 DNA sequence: TGTGCCAGCAGCGTAGTAGGAGGGACGGAGACCCAGTACTTC.

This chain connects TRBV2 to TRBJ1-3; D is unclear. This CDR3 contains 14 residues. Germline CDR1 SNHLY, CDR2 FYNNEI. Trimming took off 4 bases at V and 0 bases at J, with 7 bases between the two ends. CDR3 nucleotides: TGTGCCAGCAGTGTTGTGGTCTCTGGAAACACCATATATTTT. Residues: CASSVVVSGNTIYF.

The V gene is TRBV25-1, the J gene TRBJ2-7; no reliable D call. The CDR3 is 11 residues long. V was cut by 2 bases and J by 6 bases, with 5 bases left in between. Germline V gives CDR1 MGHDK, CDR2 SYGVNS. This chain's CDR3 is CASSEISEQYF. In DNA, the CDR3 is TGTGCCAGCAGTGAAATAAGCGAGCAGTACTTC.

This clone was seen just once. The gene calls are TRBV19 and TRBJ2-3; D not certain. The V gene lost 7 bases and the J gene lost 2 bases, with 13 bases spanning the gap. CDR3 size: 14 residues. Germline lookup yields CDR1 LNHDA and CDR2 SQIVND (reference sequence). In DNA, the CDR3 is TGTGCCAGTACAGGTGGGCTACACACAGATACGCAGTATTTT. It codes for CASTGGLHTDTQYF.

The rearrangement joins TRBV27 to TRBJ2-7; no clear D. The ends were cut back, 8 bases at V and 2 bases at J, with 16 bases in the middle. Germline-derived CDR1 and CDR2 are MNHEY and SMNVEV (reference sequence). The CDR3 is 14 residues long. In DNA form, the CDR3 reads TGTGCCAGCCGCGTCTCGGTAGGGACCTACGAGCAGTACTTC. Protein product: CASRVSVGTYEQYF.